Listed below are T cell receptor beta chains from one sample, sequenced in a study of T cells after yellow fever vaccination. From the 5' RACE reads, TCRdb called clonotypes with MiXCR, one entry per CDR3 protein. The sample records 450,000 to 550,000 distinct CDR3 sequences, 20% to 25% being singletons. The material was PBMCs, obtained 21 days after the first yellow fever vaccination. These TCRs come from a man aged 18-30 years who received the YFV17D yellow fever vaccine. CDR3s include the opening cysteine and the closing phenylalanine or tryptophan. Fields, in order: clone size, D gene, V gene, J gene, CDR3 protein, CDR3 DNA. A D gene is named only where the DNA matches it firmly. Clone size is not always given. Where it is, it says once, few, many or a class for expanded clones.

abundance: few
d_gene: -
v_gene: TRBV10-3
j_gene: TRBJ2-3
CDR3aa: CAIRQETSTDTQYF
CDR3nt: TGTGCCATCCGGCAGGAGACTAGCACAGATACGCAGTATTTT

abundance: -
d_gene: -
v_gene: TRBV19
j_gene: TRBJ1-4
CDR3aa: CASSPIDSGDTKLFF
CDR3nt: TGTGCCAGTAGTCCCATCGACTCGGGAGATACCAAACTGTTTTTT

abundance: few
d_gene: -
v_gene: TRBV6-5
j_gene: TRBJ1-6
CDR3aa: CASSYPSGVSNSPLHF
CDR3nt: TGTGCCAGCAGCTACCCCAGCGGGGTATCTAATTCACCCCTCCACTTT

abundance: -
d_gene: TRBD2
v_gene: TRBV7-6
j_gene: TRBJ2-2
CDR3aa: CASSYRGGPNTGELFF
CDR3nt: TGTGCCAGCAGCTACCGCGGGGGGCCGAACACCGGGGAGCTGTTTTTT

abundance: -
d_gene: TRBD1
v_gene: TRBV7-9
j_gene: TRBJ1-6
CDR3aa: CASSRNGQGNSPLHF
CDR3nt: TGTGCCAGCAGCCGGAACGGACAGGGGAATTCACCCCTCCACTTT

abundance: -
d_gene: -
v_gene: TRBV4-3
j_gene: TRBJ1-5
CDR3aa: CASSQGHSNQPQHF
CDR3nt: TGCGCCAGCAGCCAAGGGCATAGCAATCAGCCCCAGCATTTT

abundance: -
d_gene: -
v_gene: TRBV11-1
j_gene: TRBJ1-1
CDR3aa: CASSFPWVNTEAFF
CDR3nt: TGTGCCAGCAGTTTCCCTTGGGTCAACACTGAAGCTTTCTTT

abundance: -
d_gene: -
v_gene: TRBV20-1
j_gene: TRBJ2-3
CDR3aa: CSASSGFTDTQYF
CDR3nt: TGCAGTGCTAGTTCCGGCTTCACAGATACGCAGTATTTT

abundance: many
d_gene: -
v_gene: TRBV5-6
j_gene: TRBJ1-5
CDR3aa: CASSLRRQGGQPQHF
CDR3nt: TGTGCCAGCAGCTTGCGCCGGCAGGGTGGACAGCCCCAGCATTTT

abundance: few
d_gene: TRBD1
v_gene: TRBV29-1
j_gene: TRBJ2-7
CDR3aa: CSAVDRSSYEQYF
CDR3nt: TGCAGCGCCGTGGACAGGAGCTCCTACGAGCAGTACTTC

abundance: -
d_gene: -
v_gene: TRBV5-4
j_gene: TRBJ2-1
CDR3aa: CASSISGTLNEQFF
CDR3nt: TGTGCCAGCAGCATCTCCGGGACTTTAAATGAGCAGTTCTTC

abundance: many
d_gene: -
v_gene: TRBV5-1
j_gene: TRBJ1-4
CDR3aa: CASSRDPQTNEKLFF
CDR3nt: TGCGCCAGCAGCCGGGACCCCCAGACTAATGAAAAACTGTTTTTT

abundance: few
d_gene: -
v_gene: TRBV3-1
j_gene: TRBJ2-5
CDR3aa: CASSPSGLQETQYF
CDR3nt: TGTGCCAGCAGCCCCTCGGGACTCCAAGAGACCCAGTACTTC

abundance: few
d_gene: -
v_gene: TRBV2
j_gene: TRBJ1-1
CDR3aa: CASRGNRNTEAFF
CDR3nt: TGTGCCAGCCGGGGGAACAGGAACACTGAAGCTTTCTTT

abundance: few
d_gene: TRBD1
v_gene: TRBV12-3/TRBV12-4
j_gene: TRBJ1-2
CDR3aa: CATEGTGAHYGYTF
CDR3nt: TGTGCCACGGAAGGGACAGGGGCTCACTATGGCTACACCTTC

abundance: few
d_gene: TRBD1
v_gene: TRBV18
j_gene: TRBJ2-5
CDR3aa: CASSRGTGMGETQYF
CDR3nt: TGTGCCAGCTCACGAGGGACAGGGATGGGAGAGACCCAGTACTTC

abundance: once
d_gene: -
v_gene: TRBV5-1
j_gene: TRBJ1-1
CDR3aa: CASSLGIPTWNTEAFF
CDR3nt: TGCGCCAGCAGCTTGGGGATTCCTACATGGAACACTGAAGCTTTCTTT

abundance: -
d_gene: -
v_gene: TRBV7-9
j_gene: TRBJ2-1
CDR3aa: CASSLSQNEQFF
CDR3nt: TGTGCCAGCAGCTTAAGTCAGAATGAGCAGTTCTTC